This is a list of T cell receptor beta chains from one sample in a study of spatial heterogeneity in lung cancer. TCRdb re-analysed the 5' RACE reads in MiXCR, keeping a single row per CDR3 protein. The data show about 8,000 distinct CDR3 sequences, roughly 8.8% seen once. This specimen was lung tumor tissue, taken at surgery. These receptors came from a male donor with early-stage non-small cell lung cancer. Both conserved end residues are part of each CDR3. A D gene is named only where the DNA matches it firmly. Expanded clones get a size class; other rows say once, few or many, or leave the size out.

cdr3_length j_call d_call v_call clone_size cdr3_aa cdr3_nt
11 TRBJ1-1 - TRBV12-3/TRBV12-4 many CASVMQSEAFF TGTGCCAGTGTCATGCAGTCTGAAGCTTTCTTT
15 TRBJ1-1 - TRBV5-1 - CASSLGHGVNTEAFF TGCGCCAGCAGCTTGGGACATGGGGTGAACACTGAAGCTTTCTTT
14 TRBJ1-1 - TRBV29-1 - CSARRGGGNTEAFF TGCAGCGCCCGCAGAGGGGGGGGGAACACTGAAGCTTTCTTT
16 TRBJ1-5 - TRBV6-5 medium-sized CASRKYSAYSNQPQHF TGTGCCAGCAGGAAGTACAGCGCTTATAGCAATCAGCCCCAGCATTTT
14 TRBJ1-1 - TRBV28 few CASSFGRPNTEAFF TGTGCCAGCAGTTTCGGACGGCCGAACACTGAAGCTTTCTTT
11 TRBJ2-1 - TRBV11-2 many CASSHYNEQFF TGTGCCAGCAGCCATTACAATGAGCAGTTCTTC
13 TRBJ1-5 - TRBV20-1 few CSARFVNNQPQHF TGCAGTGCTAGATTTGTCAACAATCAGCCCCAGCATTTT
18 TRBJ2-6 TRBD2 TRBV7-2 few CASSLRGLAPAGANVLTF TGTGCCAGCAGCTTAAGGGGACTAGCCCCAGCGGGGGCCAACGTCCTGACTTTC
13 TRBJ2-2 - TRBV5-1 few CASSPRDTGELFF TGCGCCAGCAGCCCCAGGGACACCGGGGAGCTGTTTTTT
17 TRBJ1-6 TRBD1 TRBV28 medium-sized CASSLPSRQGLNSPLHF TGTGCCAGCAGTTTACCTTCCCGACAGGGTTTAAATTCACCCCTCCACTTT
14 TRBJ2-3 - TRBV20-1 medium-sized CSATLGEHTDTQYF TGCAGTGCTACCCTCGGGGAGCACACAGATACGCAGTATTTT
15 TRBJ1-1 - TRBV29-1 many CSAPGQSNMNTEAFF TGCAGCGCCCCTGGACAGTCGAACATGAACACTGAAGCTTTCTTT
15 TRBJ1-4 TRBD1 TRBV5-5 many CASSGQGAQGEKLFF TGTGCCAGCAGCGGACAGGGGGCGCAGGGTGAAAAACTGTTTTTT
14 TRBJ1-2 TRBD1 TRBV18 many CASSRSTGNYGYTF TGTGCCAGCTCAAGATCGACAGGGAACTATGGCTACACCTTC
16 TRBJ1-4 - TRBV4-1 medium-sized CASSQDIGATNEKLFF TGCGCCAGCAGCCAAGATATTGGTGCAACTAATGAAAAACTGTTTTTT
17 TRBJ1-1 - TRBV2 many CASSRQPGQTLNTEAFF TGTGCCAGCAGTCGCCAACCGGGACAAACATTGAACACTGAAGCTTTCTTT
14 TRBJ2-5 TRBD1 TRBV20-1 medium-sized CSAGRTGLMETQYF TGCAGTGCTGGACGGACAGGGCTGATGGAGACCCAGTACTTC
14 TRBJ2-3 - TRBV20-1 medium-sized CSATPAVSTDTQYF TGCAGTGCTACCCCAGCAGTTAGCACAGATACGCAGTATTTT
14 TRBJ1-3 TRBD1 TRBV20-1 many CSATPGQLENTIYF TGCAGTGCTACCCCGGGACAGCTTGAGAACACCATATATTTT
14 TRBJ1-6 - TRBV27 many CASRLFQGNSPLHF TGTGCCAGCCGCCTCTTTCAGGGAAATTCACCCCTCCACTTT
13 TRBJ1-1 - TRBV11-3 medium-sized CASSLRMGAEAFF TGTGCCAGCAGCCTTCGTATGGGAGCTGAAGCTTTCTTT
15 TRBJ1-3 - TRBV9 many CASSLDKGSGNTIYF TGTGCCAGCAGCTTGGACAAAGGCTCTGGAAACACCATATATTTT
16 TRBJ2-4 - TRBV11-2 medium-sized CASSRLGDGRGNIQYF TGTGCCAGCTCGAGGTTAGGGGATGGGAGAGGAAACATTCAGTACTTC
14 TRBJ2-5 - TRBV5-1 medium-sized CASSLGQSQETQYF TGCGCCAGCAGCTTGGGACAGAGCCAAGAGACCCAGTACTTC
13 TRBJ2-5 - TRBV6-2/TRBV6-3 many CASRNSAVETQYF TGTGCCAGCAGAAATAGCGCGGTGGAGACCCAGTACTTC
15 TRBJ1-1 - TRBV5-6 - CASSYRTSGRTEAFF TGTGCCAGCAGCTATCGGACCTCAGGCAGAACTGAAGCTTTCTTT
15 TRBJ1-5 TRBD1 TRBV12-5 medium-sized CASGSGQGAPQPQHF TGTGCTAGTGGTTCCGGACAGGGGGCTCCTCAGCCCCAGCATTTT
14 TRBJ2-7 TRBD2 TRBV28 medium-sized CASSLSGRTDEQYF TGTGCCAGCAGTTTAAGCGGGAGAACTGACGAGCAGTACTTC
15 TRBJ1-2 TRBD1 TRBV27 few CASRLSGQANYGYTF TGTGCCAGCAGACTTTCCGGACAGGCTAACTATGGCTACACCTTC
14 TRBJ2-7 - TRBV28 medium-sized CASSLLGESYEQYF TGTGCCAGCAGTTTACTGGGGGAGTCCTACGAGCAGTACTTC
13 TRBJ2-3 - TRBV6-5 many CASSYSGTDTQYF TGTGCCAGCAGTTACTCAGGCACAGATACGCAGTATTTT
14 TRBJ2-3 TRBD2 TRBV7-3 - CASSSRLAVDTQYF TGTGCCAGCAGCTCTAGACTAGCTGTGGATACGCAGTATTTT
13 TRBJ1-5 - TRBV20-1 medium-sized CSARVTGNQPQHF TGCAGTGCTAGAGTGACAGGAAATCAGCCCCAGCATTTT
15 TRBJ2-1 TRBD2 TRBV5-1 many CASSKRLADYNEQFF TGCGCCAGCAGCAAGAGACTAGCGGACTACAATGAGCAGTTCTTC
18 TRBJ2-1 TRBD2 TRBV20-1 many CSARGRNSGSWGYNEQFF TGCAGTGCTAGAGGTCGGAATAGCGGGAGTTGGGGCTACAATGAGCAGTTCTTC
14 TRBJ1-1 - TRBV6-5 many CASSYNRVNTEAFF TGTGCCAGCAGTTATAACAGGGTTAACACTGAAGCTTTCTTT
15 TRBJ1-1 TRBD1 TRBV5-1 many CASSLRDRGSTEAFF TGCGCCAGCAGCTTAAGAGACAGGGGGAGCACTGAAGCTTTCTTT
14 TRBJ2-4 - TRBV2 medium-sized CASSELLAKNIQYF TGTGCCAGCAGTGAATTGTTAGCCAAAAACATTCAGTACTTC
15 TRBJ1-4 - TRBV7-2 medium-sized CASSPPGATNEKLFF TGTGCCAGCAGCCCCCCGGGTGCAACTAATGAAAAACTGTTTTTT
14 TRBJ1-2 TRBD1 TRBV20-1 medium-sized CSAAGGTGLYGYTF TGCAGTGCTGCTGGGGGGACAGGGCTCTACGGCTACACCTTC
13 TRBJ1-1 - TRBV7-2 many CASRGSVNTEAFF TGTGCCAGCAGGGGCAGCGTGAACACTGAAGCTTTCTTT
16 TRBJ2-7 TRBD1 TRBV11-2 - CASSLGAGTGPTQQYF TGTGCCAGCAGCTTAGGAGCCGGGACAGGACCTACCCAGCAGTACTTC
13 TRBJ2-1 - TRBV20-1 many CSAVAAAYNEQFF TGCAGTGCTGTAGCGGCGGCCTACAATGAGCAGTTCTTC
13 TRBJ2-1 - TRBV20-1 - CSASTTVDNEQFF TGCAGTGCTAGCACAACCGTCGACAATGAGCAGTTCTTC
15 TRBJ1-1 - TRBV7-9 medium-sized CASSLAGTANTEAFF TGTGCCAGCAGCTTAGCCGGGACTGCGAACACTGAAGCTTTCTTT
14 TRBJ2-2 - TRBV12-3/TRBV12-4 many CASSFGVSNGELFF TGTGCCAGCAGTTTCGGGGTTTCCAACGGGGAGCTGTTTTTT
15 TRBJ2-3 TRBD2 TRBV2 many CASSLLAGGTDTQYF TGTGCCAGCAGTCTTCTAGCGGGGGGCACAGATACGCAGTATTTT
14 TRBJ2-7 - TRBV7-8 many CASSLVSGSNEQYF TGTGCCAGCAGCTTAGTATCAGGGAGCAACGAGCAGTACTTC
15 TRBJ1-5 - TRBV7-8 many CASSHGTNSNQPQHF TGTGCCAGCAGCCACGGGACAAATAGCAATCAGCCCCAGCATTTT
14 TRBJ2-2 TRBD2 TRBV20-1 medium-sized CSAPSSGKVGELFF TGCAGTGCTCCATCTAGCGGGAAGGTCGGGGAGCTGTTTTTT
13 TRBJ2-7 - TRBV29-1 - CSVVSDWTYEQYF TGCAGCGTTGTGTCGGATTGGACTTACGAGCAGTACTTC
12 TRBJ2-5 - TRBV30 many CAWSVHQETQYF TGTGCCTGGAGTGTACATCAAGAGACCCAGTACTTC
15 TRBJ2-5 TRBD2 TRBV2 many CASSGTSGYQETQYF TGTGCCAGCAGCGGGACTAGCGGATACCAAGAGACCCAGTACTTC
12 TRBJ1-2 - TRBV6-1 medium-sized CASRAPNYGYTF TGTGCCAGCAGGGCGCCTAACTATGGCTACACCTTC
16 TRBJ2-3 - TRBV19 many CASSIAGAASTDTQYF TGTGCCAGTAGTATTGCGGGGGCTGCGAGCACAGATACGCAGTATTTT
16 TRBJ1-2 - TRBV19 medium-sized CASSTLGSESGYGYTF TGTGCCAGTAGTACCTTAGGCTCAGAGAGCGGCTATGGCTACACCTTC
16 TRBJ1-4 TRBD1 TRBV5-1 few CASSLGWGQNNEKLFF TGCGCCAGCAGCTTGGGATGGGGACAGAATAATGAAAAACTGTTTTTT
13 TRBJ1-1 TRBD1 TRBV2 - CASTLTGMTEAFF TGTGCCAGCACCCTGACAGGGATGACTGAAGCTTTCTTT